This T cell receptor (beta chain) originates from a study of shared clonotypes between healthy human individuals. Germline CDR1 is SGHNT and CDR2 is YENEEA. The CDR3 has 16 amino acids. Execution of the assay was at deep level. Generated by immunoSEQ multiplex PCR, the TCRdb table keeps only in-frame clones and is missing some. The table lists about 1.1 million clones, approximately 75% of them singletons. With respect to this clone: Its antigen is still unknown. One end of the junction is discordant with germline, which a read error may explain.

The study's findings and limits: The authors expected sequencing depth to affect clonotype sharing among donors. Genetic and exposure-history diversity was limited by the small donor number.

The chain carries TRBV11-3 and TRBJ2-3; a weak D match, TRBD1 (5 bases). The sequence was collected from a man in his late teens or twenties in good health. Some clones in this sample may be carry-over from other donors' samples. Material: memory CD4+ T cells from PBMCs. Specified subset: CD45RA-negative fraction. The CDR3 region has the DNA TGTGCCAGCAGCCTAGACGGACATCTGGGCACAGATACGCAGTATTTT. This gives the protein CASSLDGHLGTDTQYF.